The rows below give T cell receptor beta chains drawn from one sample of a study of cytomegalovirus exposure and HLA in healthy donors. Some clones are missing from TCRdb's copy, which holds only in-frame ones; the method was immunoSEQ multiplex PCR. The repertoire holds 90,000 to 100,000 clones, roughly 87% seen once, with around 6% in the top ten. Sequencing was carried out using PBMCs. These receptors were obtained from a man aged 18 to 29 in good health and CMV-seropositive. Both conserved end residues are part of each CDR3.

j_gene,v_gene,CDR3aa
TRBJ2-3,TRBV6-1,CASILRGYTDTQYF
TRBJ2-1,TRBV14,CASSPRTSGRNEQFF
TRBJ2-1,TRBV19,CASSIVAGGPNEQFF
TRBJ2-7,TRBV7-2,CASSMTGLGSYEQYF
TRBJ2-1,TRBV4-3,CASSQRAQGAIEQFF
TRBJ1-5,TRBV4-2,CASSQDRLNQPQHF
TRBJ2-2,TRBV10-3,CAISGSSGRAYAGELFF
TRBJ2-1,TRBV9,CASSFAGGGPNEQFF
TRBJ2-7,TRBV7-9,CASSFDGHLEQYF
TRBJ1-1,TRBV19,CASTEDSLNTEAFF
TRBJ1-3,TRBV19,CASSIQTGLLTGNTIYF
TRBJ2-2,TRBV28,CASSFIGELFF
TRBJ1-1,TRBV28,CASGRRSGVSAEAFF
TRBJ1-1,TRBV9,CASSVGGTVVSEAFF
TRBJ2-1,TRBV4-2,CASSQAGGSEQFF
TRBJ1-2,TRBV6-5,CASRATGTDSGYTF
TRBJ1-1,TRBV7-8,CASSSGLIAFF
TRBJ2-5,TRBV6-1,CASNRGLVQETQYF
TRBJ2-7,TRBV2,CASRTPRQGGSTAFYEQYF
TRBJ1-5,TRBV15,CATSREGGRQPQHF
TRBJ1-1,TRBV18,CASSPFEKTGLNTEAFF
TRBJ1-2,TRBV7-9,CASEEGQGDYGYTF
TRBJ2-3,TRBV7-6,CASSPSLVPSTDTQYF
TRBJ1-4,TRBV19,CASSFPAIGHQGVPTNEKLFF
TRBJ2-2,TRBV7-7,CASSLSGGTGELFF
TRBJ2-7,TRBV7-2,CASSLALREEQYF
TRBJ1-6,TRBV6-6,CASSQSGVGNSPLHF
TRBJ1-5,TRBV19,CASSIARDNQPQHF
TRBJ2-5,TRBV6-1,CASLTGQEETQYF
TRBJ1-1,TRBV19,CASSTRGSWTEAFF
TRBJ2-5,TRBV27,CASRRDWVQETQYF
TRBJ2-3,TRBV14,CASSQDQADTQYF
TRBJ2-5,TRBV5-1,CASTSGTGSQETQYF
TRBJ2-7,TRBV9,CASSVEAGGGYEQYF
TRBJ1-5,TRBV19,CASSIWQDSNQPQHF
TRBJ2-1,TRBV6-4,CASSATSGAYNEQFF
TRBJ2-1,TRBV7-2,CASSLLFDRGPYNEQFF